This T cell receptor (beta chain) was captured in a study of blood T cell repertoires in COVID-19. About the research overall: From T cells, B-cell-depleted T cells, or PBMCs came the material, which was cDNA or gDNA.

V trimming: 2 bases; J trimming: 1 base; junction bases outside the gene matches: 1. CDR1 is SGHRS and CDR2 is YFSETQ in the germline V gene. This CDR3 contains 15 residues. Libraries were prepared by immunoSEQ multiplex PCR; TCRdb keeps only in-frame clonotypes and omits some of them. The sample holds fewer than 150,000 clones, more than 80% seen once. The receptor was isolated from a woman of 80 years or more in a cohort sampled during active or convalescent COVID-19. The chain employs TRBV5-1 and TRBJ2-5; TRBD2 aligns across 11 bases. What was sequenced was peripheral blood. CDR3 sequence reads: CASSFSGGAQETQYF. Here the CDR3 DNA reads TGCGCCAGCAGCTTTAGCGGGGGGGCCCAAGAGACCCAGTACTTC.